This TCR beta chain emerged from a study of T cells expressing NK-cell markers. Study-level background: The TCR beta repertoires originated in sorted CD3+CD56+NKG2C+, CD3+CD56+NKG2C- and CD3+CD56-NKG2C+ T cells. Eight donors were sequenced, of whom seven were HCMV-seropositive, while the remaining one was HCMV-seronegative.

In regard to this clonotype: Its target is not known.

Findings and caveats of the study: The leading position in the CD3+CD56-NKG2C+ fraction of several donors also went to these clonotypes.

CDR3 length: 14 residues. The germline V gene has CDR1 SGHRS and CDR2 YFSETQ. The TCR beta cDNA came from 5'RACE template switching with UMIs. TCRdb reprocessed the 5' RACE reads; each CDR3 protein has one entry and no DNA is given. The table gives roughly 430,000 distinct CDR3 sequences; the top ten clones make up less than 7.5% of it. The sequence was obtained from a woman between 18 and 75 years old in good health. The chain has TRBV5-1 and TRBJ1-1; TCRdb selects TRBD1, and the lack of DNA leaves this call unchecked. Sequencing input: blood T cells: a sorted CD56 or NKG2C T cell subset, CD4+ or CD8+ T cells, or bulk PBMC T cells (not recorded which). The CDR3 loop reads CASRRTVENTEAFF.